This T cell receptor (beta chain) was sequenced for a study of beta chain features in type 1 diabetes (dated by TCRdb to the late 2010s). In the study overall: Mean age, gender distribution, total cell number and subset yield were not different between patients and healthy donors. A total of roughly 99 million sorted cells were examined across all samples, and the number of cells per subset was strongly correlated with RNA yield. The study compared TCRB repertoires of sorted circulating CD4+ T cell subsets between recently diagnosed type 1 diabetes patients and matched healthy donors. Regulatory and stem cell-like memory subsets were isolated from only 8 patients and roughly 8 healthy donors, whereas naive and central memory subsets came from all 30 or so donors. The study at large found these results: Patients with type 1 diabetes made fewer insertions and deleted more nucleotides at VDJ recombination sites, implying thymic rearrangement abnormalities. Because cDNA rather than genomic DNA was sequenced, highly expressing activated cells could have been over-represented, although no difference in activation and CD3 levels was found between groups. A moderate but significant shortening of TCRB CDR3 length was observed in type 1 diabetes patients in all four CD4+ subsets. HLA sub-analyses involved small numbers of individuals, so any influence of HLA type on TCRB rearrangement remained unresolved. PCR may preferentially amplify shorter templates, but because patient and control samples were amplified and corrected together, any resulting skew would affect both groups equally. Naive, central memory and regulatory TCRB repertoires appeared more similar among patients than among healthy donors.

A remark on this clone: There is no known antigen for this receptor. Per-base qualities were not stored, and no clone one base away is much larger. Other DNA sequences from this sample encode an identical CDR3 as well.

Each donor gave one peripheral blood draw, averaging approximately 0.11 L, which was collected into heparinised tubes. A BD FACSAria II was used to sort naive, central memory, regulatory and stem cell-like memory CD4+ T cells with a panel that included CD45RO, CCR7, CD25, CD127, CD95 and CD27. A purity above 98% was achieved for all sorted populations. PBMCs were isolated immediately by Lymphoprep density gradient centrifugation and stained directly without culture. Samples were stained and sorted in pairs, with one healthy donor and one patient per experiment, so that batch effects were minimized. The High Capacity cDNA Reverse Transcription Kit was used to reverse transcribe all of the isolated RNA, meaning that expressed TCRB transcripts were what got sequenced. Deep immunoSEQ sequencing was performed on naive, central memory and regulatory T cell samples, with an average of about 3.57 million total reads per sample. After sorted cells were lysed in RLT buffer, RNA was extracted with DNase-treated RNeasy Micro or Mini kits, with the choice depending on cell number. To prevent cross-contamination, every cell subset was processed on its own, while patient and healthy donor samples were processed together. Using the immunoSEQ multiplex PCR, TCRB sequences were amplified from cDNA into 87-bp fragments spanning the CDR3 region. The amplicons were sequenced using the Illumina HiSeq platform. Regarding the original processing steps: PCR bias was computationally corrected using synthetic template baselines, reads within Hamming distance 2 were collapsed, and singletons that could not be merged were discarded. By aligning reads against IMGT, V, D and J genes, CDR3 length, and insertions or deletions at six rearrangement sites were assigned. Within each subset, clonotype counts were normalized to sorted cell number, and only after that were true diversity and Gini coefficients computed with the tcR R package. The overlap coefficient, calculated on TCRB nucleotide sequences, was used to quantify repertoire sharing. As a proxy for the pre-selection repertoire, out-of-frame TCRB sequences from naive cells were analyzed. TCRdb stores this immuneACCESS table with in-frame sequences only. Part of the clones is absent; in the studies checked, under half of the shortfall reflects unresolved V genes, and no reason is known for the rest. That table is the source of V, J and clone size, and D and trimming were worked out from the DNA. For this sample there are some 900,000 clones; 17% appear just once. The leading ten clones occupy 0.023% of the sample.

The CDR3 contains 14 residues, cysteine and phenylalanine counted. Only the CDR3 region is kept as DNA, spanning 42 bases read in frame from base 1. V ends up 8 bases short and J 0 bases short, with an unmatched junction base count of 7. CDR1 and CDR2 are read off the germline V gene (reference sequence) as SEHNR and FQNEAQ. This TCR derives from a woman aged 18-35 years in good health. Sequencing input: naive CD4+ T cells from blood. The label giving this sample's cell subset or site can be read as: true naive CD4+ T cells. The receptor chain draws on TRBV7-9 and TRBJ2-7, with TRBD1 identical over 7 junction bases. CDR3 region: CASSLGDSSYEQYF. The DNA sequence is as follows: TGTGCCAGCTCATTAGGGGACAGCTCCTACGAGCAGTACTTC.